The 10 T cell receptor beta chains given below trace back to one sample, sequenced in a study of cytomegalovirus exposure and HLA in healthy donors. Vbeta (60) and Jbeta (13) primers were used in the PCR. Repertoires were generated with immunoSEQ multiplex PCR, while TCRdb's copy carries only in-frame clones and drops some. There are around 120,000 clones in the sample; just over 70% occur only once, and more than 2.5% lies in the top ten. Specimen: PBMCs. Receptors originate from a woman in her sixties or seventies in good health and CMV-seropositive.

This clone has ten or more counts. The V gene is TRBV4-1, the J gene TRBJ2-3; D call uncertain. Germline-derived CDR1 and CDR2 are MGHRA and YSYEKL. V was trimmed by 0 bases and J by 1 base, leaving 8 bases between them. The CDR3 consists of 15 residues. The CDR3 is CASSQELGGTDTQYF. The CDR3 DNA sequence: TGCGCCAGCAGCCAAGAACTGGGCGGCACAGATACGCAGTATTTT.

The V gene is TRBV6-1, the J gene TRBJ2-3; D not resolved. The CDR3 has 15 amino acids. V was pared by 7 bases and J by 1 base, with 15 bases between. Germline loops: CDR1 MNHNS, CDR2 SASEGT. The CDR3 spells CASIVVITGTDTQYF. The CDR3 DNA reads as TGTGCCAGCATCGTGGTAATCACAGGCACAGATACGCAGTATTTT.

The rearrangement uses TRBV7-9 and TRBJ2-3; weak D call: TRBD2 (6 bases). V lost 0 bases and J lost 5, with 12 bases in between. Per germline, CDR1 SEHNR and CDR2 FQNEAQ (reference sequence). CDR3 length: 15 amino acids. The DNA for the CDR3 is TGTGCCAGCAGCTTAGCGCTGGGGGGAGGAGATACGCAGTATTTT. Its protein is CASSLALGGGDTQYF.

The chain combines TRBV5-1 with TRBJ1-4; D unresolved. The ends were cut back, 0 bases at V and 5 bases at J, with 5 bases in the middle. The CDR3 runs to 13 residues. Germline V gene sequence: CDR1 SGHRS, CDR2 YFSETQ. DNA of the CDR3: TGCGCCAGCAGCTTGGGACAAAATGAAAAACTGTTTTTT. It codes for CASSLGQNEKLFF.

V usage is TRBV6-1 and J usage is TRBJ2-5, with D tentatively TRBD2 (5 bases). The J call is in doubt because the DNA end fits TRBJ2-7 better. CDR3 length: 14 residues. Germline lookup yields CDR1 MNHNS and CDR2 SASEGT. The CDR3 DNA reads TGTGCCAGCAGTGAACCGGGGATCTCCTACGAGCAGTACTTC. Translating it yields CASSEPGISYEQYF.

V and J are TRBV4-1 and TRBJ1-4; perhaps TRBD1 as D (6 bases). Germline-derived CDR1 and CDR2 are MGHRA and YSYEKL. V was clipped by 4 bases and J by 14 bases, with 23 bases between them. CDR3 length equals 15 residues. The CDR3, as DNA: TGCGCCAGCAGCCTCAAACCGGACCCACAGGGAAGGCTGTTTTTT. Translation gives CASSLKPDPQGRLFF.

This CDR3 is CARSPRQYLTDTQYF. CDR3 DNA: TGTGCCAGAAGTCCACGACAGTACCTCACAGATACGCAGTATTTT. The chain couples TRBV7-5 to TRBJ2-3; TRBD1, as called in the table, went unchecked against the DNA. TRBV7-5 is deemed a pseudogene. The CDR3 spans 15 residues.

The table lists this clone with a count of one. Germline and junction disagree at one end, which may indicate a read error. The genes are TRBV7-3 and TRBJ2-5; 8 nucleotides align to TRBD1. CDR3 length: 14 amino acids. CDR1 and CDR2 (germline): SGHTA, FQGTGA. The CDR3 reads CASSLSRGQGTQYF. CDR3 coding DNA: TGTGCCAGCAGCTTAAGCAGGGGGCAAGGGACCCAGTACTTC.

This clone was picked up one time. The chain has TRBV7-8 and TRBJ1-4, with D possibly matching TRBD1 (5 bases). V lost 1 base to trimming and J lost 11 bases, with 17 bases between them. Germline CDR1 is SGHVS and CDR2 is FQNEAQ. The CDR3 covers 15 residues. The CDR3 bases are TGTGCCAGCAGCTTAGTCCAGGGCCCCGGGCGCAAACTGTTTTTT. Translation gives CASSLVQGPGRKLFF.

The CDR3 sequence is CASSPGLAGGLETQYF. In DNA form, the CDR3 reads TGTGCCAGCAGCCCAGGACTAGCGGGGGGCCTAGAGACCCAGTACTTC. This chain connects TRBV7-7 to TRBJ2-5; TRBD2 agrees at 14 bases. The V segment lost 5 bases and the J segment 4 bases; nucleotides outside the gene matches: 6. The CDR3 is 16 residues long. Per the germline V gene, CDR1 is SSHAT and CDR2 is FNYEAQ (reference sequence).